The sequence of this TCR beta chain was determined in a study of beta chain features in type 1 diabetes. The CDR3 runs 16 residues. V lost 4 bases, J lost 1 base, and 1 base stayed unmatched. CDR1 and CDR2 from the germline V gene are SEHNR and FQNEAQ (reference sequence). The authors reverse transcribed all of the isolated RNA, so sequencing captured expressed TCRB transcripts. Sequencing used immunoSEQ multiplex PCR; TCRdb keeps in-frame clones, though not all of them. The sample records fewer than 250,000 clones, around 65% being singletons. V gene TRBV7-9 combines with J gene TRBJ2-1; 13 bases map to TRBD2. This TCR derives from a man in his thirties or forties in good health. The sample comprised naive CD4+ T cells from blood. The CDR3 is CASSWGLAGSYNEQFF. CDR3 nucleotides: TGTGCCAGCAGCTGGGGACTAGCGGGATCCTACAATGAGCAGTTCTTC.